The present entry profiles one T cell receptor (beta chain) with its context. The CDR3 sequence is 17 residues long. V lost 3 bases, J lost 3 bases, and 9 bases stayed unmatched. Per the germline V gene, CDR1 is LGHDT and CDR2 is YNNKEL (reference sequence). The data are from a study of blood T cell repertoires in COVID-19. Overall study: There were acute and convalescent COVID-19 samples, and they came from the United States, Italy and Spain.

Authors' methods: Amplified reference gene primers provided the basis for estimating nucleated cell counts. Generated by immunoSEQ multiplex PCR, the TCRdb table keeps only in-frame clones and is missing some. D and trimming come from the DNA, and the V and J calls and clone size come from that table. The table has fewer than 60,000 clones, around 80% seen once; the top ten hold about 10%. The sequence derives from a man aged 55 to 69 with acute or convalescent COVID-19. The sequencing input was peripheral blood. J is TRBJ1-5 and V is TRBV3-1 (or the pseudogene TRBV3-2); 9 bases line up with TRBD1. The DNA for the CDR3 is TGTGCCAGCAGCCAGAATACCGGGACAGGGATCAATCAGCCCCAGCATTTT. Translation: CASSQNTGTGINQPQHF.